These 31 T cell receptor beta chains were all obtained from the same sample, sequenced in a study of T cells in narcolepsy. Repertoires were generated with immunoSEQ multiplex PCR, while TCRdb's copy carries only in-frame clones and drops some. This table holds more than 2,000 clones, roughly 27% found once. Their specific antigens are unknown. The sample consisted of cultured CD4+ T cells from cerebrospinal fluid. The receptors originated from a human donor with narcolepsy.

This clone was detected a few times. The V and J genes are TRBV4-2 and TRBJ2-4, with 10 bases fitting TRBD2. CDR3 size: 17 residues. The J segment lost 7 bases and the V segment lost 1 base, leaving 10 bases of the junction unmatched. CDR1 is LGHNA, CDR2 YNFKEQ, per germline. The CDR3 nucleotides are TGTGCCAGCAGCCAAGTATCTAGCGGGGGATCCCGGAACATTCAGTACTTC. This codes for CASSQVSSGGSRNIQYF.

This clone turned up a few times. The CDR3 region is CAISERQRLPLGAFF. The CDR3 nucleotides read TGTGCCATCAGTGAGCGTCAGAGACTTCCCCTTGGGGCTTTCTTT. This sequence joins TRBV10-3 and TRBJ1-1; no definite D call. V lost 2 bases to trimming and J lost 11 bases, with 21 bases between them. This CDR3 is 15 amino acids long. Per the germline V gene, CDR1 is ENHRY and CDR2 is SYGVKD.

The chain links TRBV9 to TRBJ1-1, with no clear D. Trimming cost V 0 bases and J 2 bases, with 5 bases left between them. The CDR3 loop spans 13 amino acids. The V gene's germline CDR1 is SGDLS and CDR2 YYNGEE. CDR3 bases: TGTGCCAGCAGCGTAGCCCAAAACACTGAAGCTTTCTTT. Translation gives CASSVAQNTEAFF.

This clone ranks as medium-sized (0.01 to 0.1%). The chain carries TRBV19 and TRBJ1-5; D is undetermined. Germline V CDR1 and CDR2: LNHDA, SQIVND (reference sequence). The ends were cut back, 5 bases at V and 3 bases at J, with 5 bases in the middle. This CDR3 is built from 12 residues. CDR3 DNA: TGTGCCAGTAGTCTTCCCAATCAGCCCCAGCATTTT. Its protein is CASSLPNQPQHF.

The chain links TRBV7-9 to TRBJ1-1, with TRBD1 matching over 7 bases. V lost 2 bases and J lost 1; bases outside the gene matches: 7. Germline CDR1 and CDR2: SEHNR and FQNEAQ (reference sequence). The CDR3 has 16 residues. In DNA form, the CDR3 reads TGTGCCAGCAGCTTATTAAGGGGGCGAACGAACACTGAAGCTTTCTTT. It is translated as CASSLLRGRTNTEAFF.

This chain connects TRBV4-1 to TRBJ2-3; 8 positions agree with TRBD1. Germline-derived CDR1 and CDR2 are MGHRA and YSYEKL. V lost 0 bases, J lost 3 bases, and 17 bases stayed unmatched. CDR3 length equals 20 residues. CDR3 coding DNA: TGCGCCAGCAGCCAAGATATGGGGTCCCAGCTCAGGGGGCGAACAGATACGCAGTATTTT. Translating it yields CASSQDMGSQLRGRTDTQYF.

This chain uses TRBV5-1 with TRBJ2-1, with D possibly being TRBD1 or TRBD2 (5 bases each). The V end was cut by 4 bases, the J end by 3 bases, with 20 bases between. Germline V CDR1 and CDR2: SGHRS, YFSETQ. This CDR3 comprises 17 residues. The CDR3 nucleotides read TGCGCCAGCAGCCCGACAGTCACTCCCGGACTCTACAATGAGCAGTTCTTC. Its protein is CASSPTVTPGLYNEQFF.

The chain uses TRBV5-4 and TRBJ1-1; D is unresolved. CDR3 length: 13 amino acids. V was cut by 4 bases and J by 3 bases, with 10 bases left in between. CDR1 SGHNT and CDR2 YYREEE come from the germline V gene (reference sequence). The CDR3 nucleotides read TGTGCCAGCAGCGGGAGGGAGTACACTGAAGCTTTCTTT. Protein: CASSGREYTEAFF.

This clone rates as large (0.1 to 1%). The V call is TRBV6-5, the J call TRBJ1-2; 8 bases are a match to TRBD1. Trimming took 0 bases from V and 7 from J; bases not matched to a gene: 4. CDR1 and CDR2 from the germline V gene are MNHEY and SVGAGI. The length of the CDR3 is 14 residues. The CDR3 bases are TGTGCCAGCAGTTACTCGCAGGGGGCAAGTGGCTACACCTTC. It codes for CASSYSQGASGYTF.

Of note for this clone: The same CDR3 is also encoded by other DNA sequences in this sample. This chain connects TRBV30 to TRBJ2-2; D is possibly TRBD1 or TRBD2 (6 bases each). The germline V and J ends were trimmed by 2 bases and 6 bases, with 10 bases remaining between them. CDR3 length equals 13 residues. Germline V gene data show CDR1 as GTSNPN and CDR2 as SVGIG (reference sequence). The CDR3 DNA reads TGTGCCTGGAGTAAGGAGGGGGCCGGGGAGCTGTTTTTT. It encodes CAWSKEGAGELFF.

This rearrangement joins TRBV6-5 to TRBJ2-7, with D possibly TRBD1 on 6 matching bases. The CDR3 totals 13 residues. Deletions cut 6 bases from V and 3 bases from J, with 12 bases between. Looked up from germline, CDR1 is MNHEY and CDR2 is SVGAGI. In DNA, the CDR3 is TGTGCCAGCAGCAGACAGGAGAGCTACGAGCAGTACTTC. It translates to CASSRQESYEQYF.

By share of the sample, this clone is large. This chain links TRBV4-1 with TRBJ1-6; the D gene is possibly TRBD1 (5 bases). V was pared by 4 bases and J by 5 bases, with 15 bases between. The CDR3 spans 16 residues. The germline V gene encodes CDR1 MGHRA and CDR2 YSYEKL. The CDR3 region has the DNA TGCGCCAGCAGCCTTGGGGGTGGACTAAATAATTCACCCCTCCACTTT. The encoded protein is CASSLGGGLNNSPLHF.

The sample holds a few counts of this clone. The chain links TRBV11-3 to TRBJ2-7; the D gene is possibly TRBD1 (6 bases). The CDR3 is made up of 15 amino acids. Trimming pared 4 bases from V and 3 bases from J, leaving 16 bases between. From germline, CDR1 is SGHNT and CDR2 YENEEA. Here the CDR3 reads CASSSPGARSYEQYF. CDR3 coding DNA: TGTGCCAGCAGCTCCCCAGGGGCAAGAAGCTACGAGCAGTACTTC.

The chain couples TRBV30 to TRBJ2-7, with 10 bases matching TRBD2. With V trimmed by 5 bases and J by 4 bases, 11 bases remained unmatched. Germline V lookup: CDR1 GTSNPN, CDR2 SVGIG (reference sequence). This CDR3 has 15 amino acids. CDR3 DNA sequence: TGTGCCTGGCGCCCCTTAGCGGGGGGCCGGTACGAGCAGTACTTC. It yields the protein CAWRPLAGGRYEQYF.

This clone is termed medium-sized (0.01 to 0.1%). The CDR3 nucleotides read TGTGCCAGCAGCCTGACAGGGGCGAGCGGGGAGCTGTTTTTT. Translating gives CASSLTGASGELFF. The chain combines TRBV11-1 with TRBJ2-2, with 8 bases fitting TRBD1. V dropped 5 bases and J dropped 7; count of bases not matched to a gene: 6. This CDR3 has 14 amino acids. Germline V CDR1 and CDR2: SGHAT, FQDESV (reference sequence). The whole variable domain, filled in from reference TRBV11-1 and TRBJ2-2, reads EAEVAQSPRYKITEKSQAVAFWCDPISGHATLYWYRQILGQGPELLVQFQDESVVDDSQLPKDRFSAERLKGVDSTLKIQPAELGDSAMYLCASSLTGASGELFFGEGSRLTVL.

The CDR3 coding sequence is TGTGCCAGCAGCTCCGGACTAGCTGCCTACGAGCAGTACTTC. Amino acid sequence: CASSSGLAAYEQYF. The chain links TRBV5-4 to TRBJ2-7; TRBD2 matches at 8 bases. From germline, CDR1 is SGHNT and CDR2 YYREEE (reference sequence). Trimming removed 3 bases from V and 2 bases from J; junction bases left unmatched: 4. The CDR3 is 14 amino acids.

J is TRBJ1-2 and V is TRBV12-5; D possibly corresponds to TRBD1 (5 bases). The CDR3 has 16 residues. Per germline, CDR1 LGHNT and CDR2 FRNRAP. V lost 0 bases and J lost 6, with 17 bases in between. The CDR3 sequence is CASGLVYRGVGDGYTF. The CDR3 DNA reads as TGTGCTAGTGGTTTGGTTTATCGGGGTGTAGGGGATGGCTACACCTTC.

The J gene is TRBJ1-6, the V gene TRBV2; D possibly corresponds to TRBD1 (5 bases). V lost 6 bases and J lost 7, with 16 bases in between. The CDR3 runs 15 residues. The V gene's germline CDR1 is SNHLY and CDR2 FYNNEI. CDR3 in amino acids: CASRKGQEGNSPLHF. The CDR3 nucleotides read TGTGCCAGCAGGAAGGGCCAAGAGGGGAATTCACCCCTCCACTTT. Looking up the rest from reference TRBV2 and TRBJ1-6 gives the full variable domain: EPEVTQTPSHQVTQMGQEVILRCVPISNHLYFYWYRQILGQKVEFLVSFYNNEISEKSEIFDDQFSVERPDGSNFTLKIRSTKLEDSAMYFCASRKGQEGNSPLHFGNGTRLTVT.

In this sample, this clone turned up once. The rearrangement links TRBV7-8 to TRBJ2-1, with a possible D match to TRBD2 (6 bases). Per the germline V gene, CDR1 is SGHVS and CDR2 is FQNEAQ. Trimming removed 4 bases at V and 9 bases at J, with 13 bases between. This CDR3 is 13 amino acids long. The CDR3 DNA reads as TGTGCCAGCAGCTCGCCTACTAGCTCTGAGCAGTTCTTC. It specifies CASSSPTSSEQFF. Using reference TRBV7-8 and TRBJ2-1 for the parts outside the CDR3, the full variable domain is GAGVSQSPRYKVAKRGQDVALRCDPISGHVSLFWYQQALGQGPEFLTYFQNEAQLDKSGLPSDRFFAERPEGSVSTLKIQRTQQEDSAVYLCASSSPTSSEQFFGPGTRLTVL.

The CDR3 coding sequence is TGTGCCAGCAGAGGAAGCGGGGGCTATAACACCGGGGAGCTGTTTTTT. This sequence encodes CASRGSGGYNTGELFF. The chain recombines TRBV2 with TRBJ2-2; 8 positions agree with TRBD2. The CDR3 is made up of 16 amino acids. The J segment lost 2 bases and the V segment lost 6 bases, leaving 8 bases of the junction unmatched. Germline lookup yields CDR1 SNHLY and CDR2 FYNNEI.

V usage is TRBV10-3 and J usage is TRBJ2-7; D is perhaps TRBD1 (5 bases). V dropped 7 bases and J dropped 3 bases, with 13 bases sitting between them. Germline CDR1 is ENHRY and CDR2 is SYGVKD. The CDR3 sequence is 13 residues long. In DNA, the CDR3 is TGTGCCATCAATAGTCACCAGGGCTACGAGCAGTACTTC. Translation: CAINSHQGYEQYF.

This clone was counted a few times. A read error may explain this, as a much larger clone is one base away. CDR3 amino acids: CASSLGGSAYNEQFF. The CDR3, as DNA: TGTGCCAGCAGCTTAGGGGGGAGCGCCTACAATGAGCAGTTCTTC. The chain uses TRBV11-3 and TRBJ2-1, with D perhaps being TRBD1 or TRBD2 (5 bases each). V dropped 1 base and J dropped 2 bases, with 9 bases sitting between them. CDR1 is SGHNT and CDR2 is YENEEA in the germline V gene. This CDR3 region has 15 residues.

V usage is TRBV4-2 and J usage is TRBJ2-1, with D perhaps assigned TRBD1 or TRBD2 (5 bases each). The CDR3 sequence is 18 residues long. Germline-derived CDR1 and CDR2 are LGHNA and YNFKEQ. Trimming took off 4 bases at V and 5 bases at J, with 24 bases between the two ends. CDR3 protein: CASSLSSTDNGVDNEQFF. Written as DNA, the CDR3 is TGTGCCAGCAGCCTATCTTCGACAGATAACGGGGTAGACAATGAGCAGTTCTTC.

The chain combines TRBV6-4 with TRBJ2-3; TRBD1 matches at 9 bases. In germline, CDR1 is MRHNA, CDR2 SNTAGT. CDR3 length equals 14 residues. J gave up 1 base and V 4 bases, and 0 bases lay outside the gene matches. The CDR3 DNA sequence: TGTGCCAGCAGTGGGACAGGGGGCACAGATACGCAGTATTTT. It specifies CASSGTGGTDTQYF.

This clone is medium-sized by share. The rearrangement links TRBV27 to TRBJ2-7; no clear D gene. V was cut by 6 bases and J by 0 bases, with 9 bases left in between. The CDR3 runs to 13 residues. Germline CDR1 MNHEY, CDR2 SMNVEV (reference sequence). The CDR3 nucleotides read TGTGCCAGCAGCATACAGAGCTCCTACGAGCAGTACTTC. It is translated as CASSIQSSYEQYF.

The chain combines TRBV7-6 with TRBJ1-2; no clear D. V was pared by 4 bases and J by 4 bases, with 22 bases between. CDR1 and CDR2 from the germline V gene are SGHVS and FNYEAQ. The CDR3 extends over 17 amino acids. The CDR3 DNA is TGTGCCAGCAGCTCATCCGGTAAATCTCGAAAGACCTATGGCTACACCTTC. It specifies CASSSSGKSRKTYGYTF.

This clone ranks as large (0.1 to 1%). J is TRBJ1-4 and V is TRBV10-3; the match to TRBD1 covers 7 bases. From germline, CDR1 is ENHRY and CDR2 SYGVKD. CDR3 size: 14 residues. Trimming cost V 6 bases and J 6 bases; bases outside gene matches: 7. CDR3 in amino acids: CAIRPGTDDEKLFF. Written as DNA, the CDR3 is TGTGCCATCAGGCCCGGGACAGATGATGAAAAACTGTTTTTT.

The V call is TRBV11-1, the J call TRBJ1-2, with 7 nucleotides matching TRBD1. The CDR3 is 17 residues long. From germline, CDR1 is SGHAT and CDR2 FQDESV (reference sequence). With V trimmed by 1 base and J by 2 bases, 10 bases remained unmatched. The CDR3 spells CASSLEPQGGSNYGYTF. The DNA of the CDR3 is TGTGCCAGCAGCTTAGAGCCTCAGGGGGGGTCCAACTATGGCTACACCTTC.

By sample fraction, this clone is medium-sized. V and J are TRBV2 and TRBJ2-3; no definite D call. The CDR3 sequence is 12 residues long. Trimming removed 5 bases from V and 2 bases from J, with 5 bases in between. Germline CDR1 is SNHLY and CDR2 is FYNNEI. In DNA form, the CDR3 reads TGTGCCAGCAGTATAGACACAGATACGCAGTATTTT. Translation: CASSIDTDTQYF. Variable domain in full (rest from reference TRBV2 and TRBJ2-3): EPEVTQTPSHQVTQMGQEVILRCVPISNHLYFYWYRQILGQKVEFLVSFYNNEISEKSEIFDDQFSVERPDGSNFTLKIRSTKLEDSAMYFCASSIDTDTQYFGPGTRLTVL.

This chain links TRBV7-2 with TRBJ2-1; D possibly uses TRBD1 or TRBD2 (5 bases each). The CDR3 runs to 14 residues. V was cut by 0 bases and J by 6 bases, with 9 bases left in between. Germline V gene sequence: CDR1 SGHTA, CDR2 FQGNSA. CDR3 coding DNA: TGTGCCAGCAGCTTAGCGGGGGAGATCAATGAGCAGTTCTTC. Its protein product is CASSLAGEINEQFF. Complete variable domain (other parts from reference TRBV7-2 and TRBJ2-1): GAGVSQSPSNKVTEKGKDVELRCDPISGHTALYWYRQSLGQGLEFLIYFQGNSAPDKSGLPSDRFSAERTGGSVSTLTIQRTQQEDSAVYLCASSLAGEINEQFFGPGTRLTVL.

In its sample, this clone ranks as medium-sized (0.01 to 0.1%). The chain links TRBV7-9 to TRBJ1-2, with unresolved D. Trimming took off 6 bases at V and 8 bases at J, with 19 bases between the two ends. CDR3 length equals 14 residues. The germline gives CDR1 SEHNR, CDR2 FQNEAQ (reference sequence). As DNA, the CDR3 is TGTGCCAGCAGACGGGCAGTCCCGGGATACGGCTACACCTTC. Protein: CASRRAVPGYGYTF.